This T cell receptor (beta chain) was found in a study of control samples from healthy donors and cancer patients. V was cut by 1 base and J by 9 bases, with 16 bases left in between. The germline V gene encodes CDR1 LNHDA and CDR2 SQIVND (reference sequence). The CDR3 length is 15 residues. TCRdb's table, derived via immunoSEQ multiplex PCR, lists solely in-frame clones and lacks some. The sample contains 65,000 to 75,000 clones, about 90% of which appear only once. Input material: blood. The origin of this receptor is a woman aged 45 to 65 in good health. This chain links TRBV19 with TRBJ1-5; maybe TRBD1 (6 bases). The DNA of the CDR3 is TGTGCCAGTAGTATAGCTCTTGGGGGGCCCGGGCCCCAGCATTTT. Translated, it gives CASSIALGGPGPQHF.